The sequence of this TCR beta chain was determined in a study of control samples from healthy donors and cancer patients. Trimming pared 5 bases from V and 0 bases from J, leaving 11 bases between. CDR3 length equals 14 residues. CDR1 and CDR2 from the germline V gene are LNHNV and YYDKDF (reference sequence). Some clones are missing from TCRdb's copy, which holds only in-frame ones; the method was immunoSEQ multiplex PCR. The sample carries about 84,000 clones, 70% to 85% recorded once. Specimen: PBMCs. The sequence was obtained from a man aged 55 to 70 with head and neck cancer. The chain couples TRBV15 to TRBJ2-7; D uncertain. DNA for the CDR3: TGTGCCACCAGCGCGGACCACTTCTCCTACGAGCAGTACTTC. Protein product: CATSADHFSYEQYF.